This T cell receptor beta chain derives from a study of cytomegalovirus exposure and HLA in healthy donors. The study, taken as a whole, reports: The study had only CMV serostatus as immune exposure information. A later analysis reported that several of the most significant clusters appeared to be linked to common viral pathogens, among them Epstein-Barr virus.

V was trimmed by 8 bases and J by 0 bases, leaving 10 bases between them. Germline loops: CDR1 MNHNS, CDR2 SASEGT. The CDR3 sequence is 13 residues long. This clone has only a few counts. As yet, its antigen is unknown. Both 60 Vbeta primers and 13 Jbeta primers went into the PCR. Measured with immunoSEQ multiplex PCR; TCRdb has only the in-frame clones, and not every one. Here the sample spans 150,000 to 200,000 clones, roughly 80% being singletons. The V call is TRBV6-1, the J call TRBJ1-1; perhaps TRBD1 as D (5 bases). Material: PBMCs. This receptor was taken from a man aged 50-60 years in good health and CMV-seropositive. In DNA form, the CDR3 reads TGTGCCAGCCAAGACAGAGTGAACACTGAAGCTTTCTTT. Translating it yields CASQDRVNTEAFF.